Shown below are 18 T cell receptor beta chains from a single sample sequenced in a study of blood T cells in healthy people across ages. Together with a sample-barcoded 5' primer, a J-beta primer mix was included in a second PCR lasting about 7 to 12 cycles. MiXCR, applied by TCRdb to the 5' RACE reads, yields one record per CDR3 protein. The table lists approximately 1.5 million distinct CDR3 sequences, around 36% of them singletons. The sample consisted of blood. These receptors originate from a woman in her thirties in good health.

This clonotype was counted once. The gene calls are TRBV12-3 or TRBV12-4 and TRBJ2-3; D gene uncertain. The V and J ends lost 0 bases and 4 bases respectively, with 11 bases between them. This CDR3 has 15 amino acids. The CDR3 region has the DNA TGTGCCAGCAGTTTAGCGATAGTCCTAGCAGATACGCAGTATTTT. It encodes CASSLAIVLADTQYF.

Details on this clonotype: A much larger clone lies one base from this, so it may be a read error. The chain joins TRBV3-1 to TRBJ2-3, with D uncertain. Germline CDR1 and CDR2: LGHDT and YNNKEL (reference sequence). The CDR3 length is 14 residues. V was cut by 0 bases and J by 5 bases, with 9 bases left in between. The CDR3 loop is CASSQEVQEDTQYF. CDR3 DNA: TGTGCCAGCAGCCAAGAAGTCCAGGAAGATACGCAGTATTTT.

The chain joins TRBV14 to TRBJ1-2, with a tentative D call TRBD1 (5 bases). The V and J ends lost 2 bases and 3 bases respectively, with 13 bases between them. The CDR3 runs 15 residues. Germline CDR1 reads SGHDN; CDR2 reads FVKESK. The CDR3 DNA follows: TGTGCCAGCAGCCAATACAAGGGGCTCGACTATGGCTACACCTTC. It translates to CASSQYKGLDYGYTF.

This clonotype was seen a few times. The chain has TRBV14 and TRBJ2-7, with D possibly being TRBD1 (5 bases). V dropped 2 bases and J dropped 4 bases, with 15 bases sitting between them. The CDR3 is 15 amino acids. Germline CDR1 is SGHDN and CDR2 is FVKESK. The CDR3 sequence is CASSQSGFLSYEQYF. The CDR3 nucleotides are TGTGCCAGCAGCCAATCAGGGTTTCTGTCATACGAGCAGTACTTC.

Comment on this clonotype: A junction boundary mismatches the germline segment, possibly from a read error. In nucleotides, the CDR3 is TGTGCCAACAGTTTACCGGGAGGGCCCCACGGGCAGTACTTC. Translating it yields CANSLPGGPHGQYF. The chain uses TRBV12-3 or TRBV12-4 and TRBJ2-5; 8 nucleotides agree with TRBD2. The CDR3 sequence is 14 residues long.

The chain combines TRBV4-1 with TRBJ2-2, with D maybe TRBD2 (5 bases). Trimming cost V 2 bases and J 5 bases, with 9 bases left between them. Germline V gives CDR1 MGHRA, CDR2 YSYEKL. CDR3 length: 14 amino acids. This CDR3 reads CASSQSPGTGELFF. The DNA of the CDR3 is TGCGCCAGCAGCCAATCGCCGGGGACCGGGGAGCTGTTTTTT.

In its sample, this clonotype was seen a few times. One junction end does not reproduce the germline sequence, and a read error may be involved. The gene calls are TRBV13 and TRBJ2-3, with 7 positions matching TRBD2. Germline V gene data show CDR1 as PRHDT and CDR2 as FYEKMQ (reference sequence). The CDR3 has 17 residues. Here the CDR3 reads CASNLDGTTPSTDTQYF. CDR3 DNA sequence: TGTGCCAGCAACTTAGATGGGACTACCCCTAGCACAGATACGCAGTATTTT.

Details on this clonotype: A much larger clone sits a single nucleotide away, making a read error possible. The rearrangement links TRBV4-1 to TRBJ2-5; D is unclear. The CDR3 loop spans 16 amino acids. Germline V lookup: CDR1 MGHRA, CDR2 YSYEKL. CDR3 loop: CASSHPRGLGEETRYF. CDR3 nucleotide sequence: TGCGCCAGCAGCCACCCCAGAGGCCTTGGGGAAGAGACCCGGTACTTC.

Only a few counts were recorded for this clonotype. This chain joins TRBV4-1 and TRBJ2-7, with a weak D call TRBD2 (6 bases). V was clipped by 1 base and J by 0 bases, with 10 bases between them. Germline-derived CDR1 and CDR2 are MGHRA and YSYEKL. The CDR3 has 15 residues. As DNA, the CDR3 is TGCGCCAGCAGCCAAGGGCGGGACCACTCCTACGAGCAGTACTTC. This encodes CASSQGRDHSYEQYF.

Remarks on this clonotype: This may be a read error: a much more frequent sequence differs by one nucleotide. The gene calls are TRBV20-1 and TRBJ2-5; D possibly corresponds to TRBD1 (6 bases). Matching the DNA end better, TRBJ2-7 makes the J call doubtful. Per germline, CDR1 DFQATT and CDR2 SNEGSKA (reference sequence). The CDR3 is 14 residues long. CDR3 in amino acids: CGARDNRERDEQYF. The CDR3 nucleotides read TGCGGTGCTAGAGACAACAGGGAGAGGGACGAGCAGTACTTC.

This clonotype was picked up a small number of times. The chain couples TRBV10-3 to TRBJ2-1, with 15 bases lining up with TRBD2. CDR1 and CDR2 (germline): ENHRY, SYGVKD. The CDR3 totals 23 residues. After removal of 0 bases from V and 0 bases from J, the junction contained 15 bases not matched to a gene. The CDR3 here is CAISESSGASGTSGGSSYNEQFF. CDR3 nucleotides: TGTGCCATCAGTGAGTCGAGCGGGGCATCCGGGACTAGCGGGGGGAGCTCCTACAATGAGCAGTTCTTC.

This rearrangement joins TRBV19 to TRBJ1-1, with 7 bases aligning to TRBD1. The germline CDR1 and CDR2 sequences are LNHDA and SQIVND (reference sequence). The V segment lost 5 bases and the J segment 6 bases; nucleotides outside the gene matches: 6. The CDR3 has 13 amino acids. The CDR3 protein is CASSPQGNAEAFF. In nucleotides, the CDR3 is TGTGCCAGTAGTCCACAGGGGAATGCTGAAGCTTTCTTT.

For this clonotype: This may arise from a read error, as a much more abundant clone is one base away. The chain is built from TRBV2 and TRBJ1-4; 7 positions agree with TRBD1. The CDR3 length is 13 residues. V was clipped by 5 bases and J by 16 bases; unmatched bases: 13. Per germline, CDR1 SNHLY and CDR2 FYNNEI. Here the CDR3 reads CASSIWTGSERFF. CDR3 bases: TGTGCCAGCAGTATCTGGACAGGATCCGAACGGTTTTTT.

As to this clonotype: Given a much more abundant clone one base away, this may be a read error. The chain has TRBV12-3 or TRBV12-4 and TRBJ2-1; perhaps D is TRBD1 or TRBD2 (5 bases each). The CDR3 contains 11 residues. This chain's CDR3 is CAGSRGAPRFF. The CDR3 region has the DNA TGTGCCGGCAGTCGAGGGGCCCCCCGGTTCTTC.

The gene calls are TRBV3-1 and TRBJ2-7, with 9 bases identical to TRBD2. Germline CDR1 LGHDT, CDR2 YNNKEL (reference sequence). The length of the CDR3 is 16 residues. Germline trimming cut 1 base from V and 6 bases from J; bases unmatched to any gene: 10. CDR3 sequence (DNA): TGTGCCAGCAGCCAAGTTGTCGCGGGAGGGCCCTCCGAGCAGTACTTC. Its protein product is CASSQVVAGGPSEQYF.

This clonotype has more than one count but fewer than ten. This chain links TRBV28 with TRBJ2-7, with 7 bases lining up with TRBD1. Germline CDR1 MDHEN, CDR2 SYDVKM. Losses at the gene ends were 4 bases for V and 0 bases for J; bases not matched to a gene: 12. This CDR3 contains 17 residues. The CDR3 region is CASSSPLEDRTSYEQYF. CDR3 nucleotide sequence: TGTGCCAGCAGTTCGCCCCTTGAGGACAGGACCTCCTACGAGCAGTACTTC. The full variable domain, in which reference TRBV28 and TRBJ2-7 provide the parts outside the CDR3, is DVKVTQSSRYLVKRTGEKVFLECVQDMDHENMFWYRQDPGLGLRLIYFSYDVKMKEKGDIPEGYSVSREKKERFSLILESASTNQTSMYLCASSSPLEDRTSYEQYFGPGTRLTVT.

This clonotype was picked up many times. The chain is built from TRBV28 and TRBJ2-1; the D is unclear. Trimming removed 6 bases from V and 1 base from J, with 13 bases in between. The CDR3 contains 15 residues. Germline CDR1 and CDR2: MDHEN and SYDVKM. The DNA for the CDR3 is TGTGCCAGCAGAAAGGGTGGCCCGTCCTACAATGAGCAGTTCTTC. This sequence encodes CASRKGGPSYNEQFF.

CDR3 in DNA: TGTGCCAGCAGTTTATGGGGAATGGAGACCCAGTACTTC. Its protein is CASSLWGMETQYF. The chain couples TRBV12-3 or TRBV12-4 to TRBJ2-5; D gene uncertain. Trimming pared 2 bases from V and 5 bases from J, leaving 9 bases between. The CDR3 contains 13 residues.